Below are 16 T cell receptor beta chains sequenced from a single sample in a study of siplizumab effects on memory and regulatory T cells (dated by TCRdb to about 2019). Library method: the immunoSEQ multiplex PCR assay. The table comes from immuneACCESS by way of TCRdb, which keeps in-frame sequences with V and J called. Part of the clones is missing from these tables; in studies checked, under half for an unresolved V gene and the rest for unknown reasons. The sample yields approximately 100,000 clones; about 90% were counted once. The ten largest clones represent around 2.7% of the sample. The material sequenced was CD4+ T cells sorted from blood. These receptors were taken from a human donor in good health. Some clones in this sample may be carry-over from other donors' samples.

The chain is built from TRBV5-1 and TRBJ2-7; the D gene is possibly TRBD1 (6 bases). Germline V gene sequence: CDR1 SGHRS, CDR2 YFSETQ. The V gene lost 0 bases and the J gene lost 0 bases, with 7 bases spanning the gap. The CDR3 spans 14 residues. CDR3: CASSLGQASYEQYF. CDR3 DNA: TGCGCCAGCAGCTTGGGACAGGCCTCCTACGAGCAGTACTTC.

The chain uses TRBV27 and TRBJ2-5; D might be TRBD1 (5 bases). This CDR3 spans 15 amino acids. Trimming removed 6 bases from V and 2 bases from J, with 16 bases in between. From germline, CDR1 is MNHEY and CDR2 SMNVEV (reference sequence). For the CDR3, the DNA is TGTGCCAGCAGGCCAGCAGGGCCGTATCAAGAGACCCAGTACTTC. Translating it yields CASRPAGPYQETQYF.

This chain connects TRBV28 to TRBJ2-1, with 12 bases matching TRBD2. The CDR3 length is 16 residues. The germline V gene has CDR1 MDHEN and CDR2 SYDVKM. Trimming cost V 3 bases and J 8 bases; bases outside gene matches: 8. Here the CDR3 DNA reads TGTGCCAGCAGTTTGGCTAGCGGGGGGGTTTTAGATGAGCAGTTCTTC. It encodes CASSLASGGVLDEQFF.

J is TRBJ2-3 and V is TRBV5-1, with 9 bases that match TRBD1. CDR1 and CDR2 (germline): SGHRS, YFSETQ. This CDR3 spans 17 amino acids. With V trimmed by 3 bases and J by 0 bases, 8 bases remained unmatched. This CDR3 reads CASSSIRQGGSTDTQYF. CDR3 sequence (DNA): TGCGCCAGCAGCTCGATCAGACAGGGGGGAAGCACAGATACGCAGTATTTT.

The CDR3 DNA sequence: TGTGCCAGCAGCTTGCAGGACGCAACGACCTATGGCTACACCTTC. This sequence encodes CASSLQDATTYGYTF. V gene TRBV5-6 combines with J gene TRBJ1-2, with D hard to call. Germline lookup yields CDR1 SGHDT and CDR2 YYEEEE. Trimming pared 1 base from V and 4 bases from J, leaving 14 bases between. This CDR3 has 15 amino acids.

This sequence joins TRBV10-3 and TRBJ2-3; 9 nucleotides agree with TRBD1. The CDR3 is 15 amino acids. V shed 3 bases, J shed 5 bases, and the junction held 6 bases outside the gene matches. The germline gives CDR1 ENHRY, CDR2 SYGVKD. The DNA of the CDR3 is TGTGCCATCAGTGACTATCTGACAGGGGGAGATACGCAGTATTTT. Translation: CAISDYLTGGDTQYF.

The V and J genes are TRBV18 and TRBJ2-2; 7 bases line up with TRBD1. The CDR3 covers 16 residues. V was clipped by 3 bases and J by 3 bases; unmatched bases: 7. Germline lookup yields CDR1 KGHSH and CDR2 LQKENI. CDR3 loop: CASSPGTEKDTGELFF. The CDR3 coding sequence is TGTGCCAGCTCACCCGGGACAGAAAAGGACACCGGGGAGCTGTTTTTT.

V and J are TRBV30 and TRBJ2-4; no clear D. Trimming removed 2 bases from V and 0 bases from J, with 11 bases in between. CDR1 GTSNPN and CDR2 SVGIG come from the germline V gene (reference sequence). There are 15 residues in the CDR3. DNA for the CDR3: TGTGCCTGGAGTCCTGGTAATGCAGCCAAAAACATTCAGTACTTC. Amino acid sequence: CAWSPGNAAKNIQYF.

In DNA form, the CDR3 reads TGCGCCAGCCTGACCGGGACTAGCACCGACGAGCAGTACTTC. Residues: CASLTGTSTDEQYF. The chain joins TRBV10-2 to TRBJ2-7, with 9 bases aligning to TRBD2. The CDR3 loop spans 14 amino acids. The ends lost 8 bases at V and 5 bases at J; junction bases unmatched: 10. Germline assignment: CDR1 WSHSY and CDR2 SAAADI.

V gene TRBV18 combines with J gene TRBJ2-1; 11 positions match TRBD2. Germline V gene data show CDR1 as KGHSH and CDR2 as LQKENI. The V and J ends lost 1 base and 6 bases, in that order; junction bases with no gene match: 8. The CDR3 spans 17 residues. The CDR3 region is CASSPLTSGTSTNEQFF. The DNA for the CDR3 is TGTGCCAGCTCACCACTGACTAGCGGGACCAGCACCAATGAGCAGTTCTTC.

The chain recombines TRBV9 with TRBJ2-3; D uncertain. This CDR3 comprises 16 residues. CDR1 and CDR2 (germline): SGDLS, YYNGEE. The germline V and J ends were trimmed by 0 bases and 1 base, with 12 bases remaining between them. The CDR3 region is CASSVGGSIGTDTQYF. The CDR3 nucleotides read TGTGCCAGCAGCGTAGGTGGTAGCATCGGCACAGATACGCAGTATTTT.

The chain employs TRBV5-1 and TRBJ2-7; 8 bases line up with TRBD2. Germline V gene data show CDR1 as SGHRS and CDR2 as YFSETQ. V shed 2 bases and J 2 bases; nucleotides not matched to a gene: 9. This CDR3 has 16 residues. The CDR3 is CASSFGAGSGTYEQYF. The CDR3 bases are TGCGCCAGCAGCTTTGGCGCGGGTAGCGGGACCTACGAGCAGTACTTC. The full variable domain, with the rest looked up from reference TRBV5-1 and TRBJ2-7, is KAGVTQTPRYLIKTRGQQVTLSCSPISGHRSVSWYQQTPGQGLQFLFEYFSETQRNKGNFPGRFSGRQFSNSRSEMNVSTLELGDSALYLCASSFGAGSGTYEQYFGPGTRLTVT.

The J gene is TRBJ2-3, the V gene TRBV5-4, with D maybe TRBD1 (6 bases). The CDR3 loop spans 15 amino acids. Germline CDR1 and CDR2: SGHNT and YYREEE (reference sequence). V shed 5 bases and J shed 3 bases, with 16 bases lying between them. In DNA, the CDR3 is TGTGCCAGCAGGGCGCAGGGGAGAGGGACAGATACGCAGTATTTT. Protein sequence: CASRAQGRGTDTQYF.

This clone is a singleton in its sample. J is TRBJ2-6 and V is TRBV2, with D possibly being TRBD1 or TRBD2 (5 bases each). This CDR3 has 13 amino acids. Between the trimmed V and J ends, which lost 7 bases and 2 bases, there was a span of 6 bases. The V gene's germline CDR1 is SNHLY and CDR2 FYNNEI. The CDR3 here is CASTGPGANVLTF. The CDR3 bases are TGTGCCAGCACGGGACCTGGGGCCAACGTCCTGACTTTC.

This sequence joins TRBV5-1 and TRBJ2-6; 7 positions match TRBD1. CDR3 size: 22 residues. Germline V gene sequence: CDR1 SGHRS, CDR2 YFSETQ. The J segment lost 0 bases and the V segment lost 4 bases, leaving 22 bases of the junction unmatched. CDR3 residues: CASSLGARGSGQTSSGANVLTF. The CDR3 DNA is TGCGCCAGCAGCCTGGGGGCCCGGGGATCGGGACAGACAAGCTCTGGGGCCAACGTCCTGACTTTC.

The gene calls are TRBV10-3 and TRBJ1-3; D gene uncertain. The length of the CDR3 is 12 residues. Per germline, CDR1 ENHRY and CDR2 SYGVKD. V lost 8 bases and J lost 4, with 9 bases in between. In nucleotides, the CDR3 is TGTGCCATCGGGTCTGGGGGAAACACCATATATTTT. This encodes CAIGSGGNTIYF.